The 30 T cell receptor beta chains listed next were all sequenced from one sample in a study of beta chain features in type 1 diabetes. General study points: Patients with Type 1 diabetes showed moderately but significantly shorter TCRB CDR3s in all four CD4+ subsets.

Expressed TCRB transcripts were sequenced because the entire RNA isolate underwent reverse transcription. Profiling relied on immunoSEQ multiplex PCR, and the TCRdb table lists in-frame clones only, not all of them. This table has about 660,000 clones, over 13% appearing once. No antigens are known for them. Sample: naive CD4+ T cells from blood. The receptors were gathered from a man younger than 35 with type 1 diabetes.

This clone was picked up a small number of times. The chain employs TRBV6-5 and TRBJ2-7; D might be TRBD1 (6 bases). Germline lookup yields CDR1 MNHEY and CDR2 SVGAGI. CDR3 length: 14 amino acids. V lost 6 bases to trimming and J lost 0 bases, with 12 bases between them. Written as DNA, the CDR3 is TGTGCCAGCAGACTACAGGGAAGCTCCTACGAGCAGTACTTC. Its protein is CASRLQGSSYEQYF.

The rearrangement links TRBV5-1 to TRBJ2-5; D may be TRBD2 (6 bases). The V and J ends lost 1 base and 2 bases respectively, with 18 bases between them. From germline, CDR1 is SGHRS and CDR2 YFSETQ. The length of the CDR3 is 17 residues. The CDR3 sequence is CASSLYSAGRNQETQYF. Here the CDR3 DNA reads TGCGCCAGCAGCTTGTATAGTGCGGGACGTAATCAAGAGACCCAGTACTTC.

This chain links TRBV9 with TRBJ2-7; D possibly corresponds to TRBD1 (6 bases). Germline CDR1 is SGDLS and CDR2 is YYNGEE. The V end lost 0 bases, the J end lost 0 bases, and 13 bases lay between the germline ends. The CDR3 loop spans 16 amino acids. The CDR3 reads CASSVGSGASSYEQYF. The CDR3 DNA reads TGTGCCAGCAGCGTAGGTTCAGGGGCCAGCTCCTACGAGCAGTACTTC.

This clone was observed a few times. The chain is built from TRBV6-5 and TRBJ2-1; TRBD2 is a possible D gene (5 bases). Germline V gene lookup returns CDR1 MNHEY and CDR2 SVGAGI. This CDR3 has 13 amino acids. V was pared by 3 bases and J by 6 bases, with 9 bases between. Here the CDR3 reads CASSYRGRNEQFF. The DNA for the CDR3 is TGTGCCAGCAGTTATCGAGGGCGCAATGAGCAGTTCTTC.

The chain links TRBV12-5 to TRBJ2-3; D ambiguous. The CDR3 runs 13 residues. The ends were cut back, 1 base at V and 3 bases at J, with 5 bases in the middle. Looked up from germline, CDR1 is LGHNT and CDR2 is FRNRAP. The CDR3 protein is CASGLAATDTQYF. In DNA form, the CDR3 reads TGTGCTAGTGGTTTGGCGGCGACAGATACGCAGTATTTT.

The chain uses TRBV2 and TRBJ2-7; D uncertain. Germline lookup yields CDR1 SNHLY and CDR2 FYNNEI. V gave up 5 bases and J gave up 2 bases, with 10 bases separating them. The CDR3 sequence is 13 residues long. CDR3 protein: CASSLGFPYEQYF. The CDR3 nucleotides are TGTGCCAGCAGTCTGGGGTTTCCCTACGAGCAGTACTTC.

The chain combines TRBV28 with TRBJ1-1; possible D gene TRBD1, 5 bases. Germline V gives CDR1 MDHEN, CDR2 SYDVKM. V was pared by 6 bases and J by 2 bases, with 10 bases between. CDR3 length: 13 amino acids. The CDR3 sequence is CASRGTGNTEAFF. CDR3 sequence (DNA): TGTGCCAGCAGGGGGACGGGAAACACTGAAGCTTTCTTT.

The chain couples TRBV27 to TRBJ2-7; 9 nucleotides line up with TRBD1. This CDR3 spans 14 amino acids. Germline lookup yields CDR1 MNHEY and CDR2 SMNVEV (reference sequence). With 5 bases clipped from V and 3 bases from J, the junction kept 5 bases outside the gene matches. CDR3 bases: TGTGCCAGCAGTCTCCCGGGACAGGGCTACGAGCAGTACTTC. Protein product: CASSLPGQGYEQYF.

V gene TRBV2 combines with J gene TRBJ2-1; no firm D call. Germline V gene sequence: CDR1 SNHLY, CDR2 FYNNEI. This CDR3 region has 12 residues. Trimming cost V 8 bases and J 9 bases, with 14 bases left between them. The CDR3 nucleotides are TGTGCCAGCGGTTCGAATCGTCCTGAGCAGTTCTTC. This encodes CASGSNRPEQFF.

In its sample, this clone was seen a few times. CDR3 sequence: CASVGWETQYF. As DNA, the CDR3 is TGTGCCAGCGTTGGGTGGGAGACCCAGTACTTC. The genes are TRBV28 and TRBJ2-5; D is unclear. From germline, CDR1 is MDHEN and CDR2 SYDVKM. Trimming shortened V by 8 bases and J by 5 bases, and 9 bases separated the two germline ends. The CDR3 spans 11 residues.

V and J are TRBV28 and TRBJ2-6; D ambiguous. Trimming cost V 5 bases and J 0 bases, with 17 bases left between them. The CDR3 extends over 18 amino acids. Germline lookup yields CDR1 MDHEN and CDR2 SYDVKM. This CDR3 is CASSPNSGRISGANVLTF. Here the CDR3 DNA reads TGTGCCAGCAGTCCTAACTCAGGACGGATCTCTGGGGCCAACGTCCTGACTTTC. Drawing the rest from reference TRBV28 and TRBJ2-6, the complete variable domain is DVKVTQSSRYLVKRTGEKVFLECVQDMDHENMFWYRQDPGLGLRLIYFSYDVKMKEKGDIPEGYSVSREKKERFSLILESASTNQTSMYLCASSPNSGRISGANVLTFGAGSRLTVL.

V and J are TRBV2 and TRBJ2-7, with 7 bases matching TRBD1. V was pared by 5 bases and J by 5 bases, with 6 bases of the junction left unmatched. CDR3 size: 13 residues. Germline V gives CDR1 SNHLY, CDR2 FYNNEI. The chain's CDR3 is CASSSTGLDEQYF. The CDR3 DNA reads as TGTGCCAGCAGTTCGACAGGGCTGGACGAGCAGTACTTC.

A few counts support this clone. The DNA of the CDR3 is TGTGCCAGCAGGCGAGCTAGCGGGAGAGAGGAGTTCTTC. As protein: CASRRASGREEFF. The V call is TRBV2, the J call TRBJ2-1; 10 bases agree with TRBD2. The V segment lost 6 bases and the J segment 14 bases; nucleotides outside the gene matches: 10. CDR3 length: 13 amino acids. Germline CDR1 SNHLY, CDR2 FYNNEI.

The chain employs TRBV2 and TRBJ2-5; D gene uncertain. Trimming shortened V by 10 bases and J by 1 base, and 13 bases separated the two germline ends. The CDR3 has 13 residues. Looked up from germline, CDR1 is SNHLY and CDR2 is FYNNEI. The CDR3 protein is CATGRPVQETQYF. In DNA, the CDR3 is TGTGCCACCGGACGGCCGGTCCAAGAGACCCAGTACTTC.

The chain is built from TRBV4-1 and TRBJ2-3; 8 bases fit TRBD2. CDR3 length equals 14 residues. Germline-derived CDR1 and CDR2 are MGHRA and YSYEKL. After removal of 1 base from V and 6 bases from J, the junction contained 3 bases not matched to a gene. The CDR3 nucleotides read TGCGCCAGCAGCCAAGTGATAGCGGGGGATACGCAGTATTTT. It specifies CASSQVIAGDTQYF.

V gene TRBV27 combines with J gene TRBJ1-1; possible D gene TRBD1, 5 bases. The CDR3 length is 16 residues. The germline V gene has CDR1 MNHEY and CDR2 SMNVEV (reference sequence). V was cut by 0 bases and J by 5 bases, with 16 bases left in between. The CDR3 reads CASSLSAGWRGTEAFF. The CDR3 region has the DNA TGTGCCAGCAGTTTATCTGCAGGGTGGAGAGGGACTGAAGCTTTCTTT.

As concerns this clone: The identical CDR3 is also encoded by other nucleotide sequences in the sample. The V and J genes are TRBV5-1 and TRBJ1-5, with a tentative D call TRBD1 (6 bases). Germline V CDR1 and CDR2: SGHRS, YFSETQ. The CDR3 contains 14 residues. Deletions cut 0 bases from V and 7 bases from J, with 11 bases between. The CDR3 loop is CASSLVAGEQPQHF. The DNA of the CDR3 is TGCGCCAGCAGCTTGGTGGCAGGGGAGCAGCCCCAGCATTTT.

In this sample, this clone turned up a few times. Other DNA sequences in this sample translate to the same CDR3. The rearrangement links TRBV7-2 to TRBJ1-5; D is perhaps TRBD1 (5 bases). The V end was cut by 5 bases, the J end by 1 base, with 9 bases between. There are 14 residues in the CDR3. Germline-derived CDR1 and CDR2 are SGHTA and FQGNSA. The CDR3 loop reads CASSPQGSNQPQHF. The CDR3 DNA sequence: TGTGCCAGCAGCCCCCAGGGAAGCAATCAGCCCCAGCATTTT.

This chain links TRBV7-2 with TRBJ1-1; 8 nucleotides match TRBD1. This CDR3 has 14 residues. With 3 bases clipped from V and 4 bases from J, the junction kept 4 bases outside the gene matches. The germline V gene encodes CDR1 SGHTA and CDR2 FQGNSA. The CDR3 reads CASSLTGASTEAFF. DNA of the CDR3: TGTGCCAGCAGCTTGACAGGGGCATCCACTGAAGCTTTCTTT. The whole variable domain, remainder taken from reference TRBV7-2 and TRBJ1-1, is GAGVSQSPSNKVTEKGKDVELRCDPISGHTALYWYRQSLGQGLEFLIYFQGNSAPDKSGLPSDRFSAERTGGSVSTLTIQRTQQEDSAVYLCASSLTGASTEAFFGQGTRLTVV.

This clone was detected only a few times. CDR3 protein: CASSPSSGSYGYTF. The CDR3 DNA reads as TGTGCCAGCAGCCCCTCGTCTGGCTCTTATGGCTACACCTTC. The chain joins TRBV7-3 to TRBJ1-2; D gene uncertain. With 5 bases removed from V and 5 bases from J, the gap between germline ends came to 15 bases. Germline assignment: CDR1 SGHTA and CDR2 FQGTGA. The CDR3 length is 14 residues.

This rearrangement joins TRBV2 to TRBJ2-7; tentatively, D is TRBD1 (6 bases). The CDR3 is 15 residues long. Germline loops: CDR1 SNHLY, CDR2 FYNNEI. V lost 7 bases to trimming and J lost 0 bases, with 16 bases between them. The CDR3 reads CASTQGGFSSYEQYF. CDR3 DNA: TGTGCCAGCACCCAAGGGGGATTCAGCTCCTACGAGCAGTACTTC.

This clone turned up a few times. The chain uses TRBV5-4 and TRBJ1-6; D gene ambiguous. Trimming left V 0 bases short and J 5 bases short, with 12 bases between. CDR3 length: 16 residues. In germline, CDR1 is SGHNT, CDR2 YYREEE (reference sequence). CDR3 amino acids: CASSLGRPLNNSPLHF. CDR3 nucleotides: TGTGCCAGCAGCTTGGGGAGGCCACTAAATAATTCACCCCTCCACTTT.

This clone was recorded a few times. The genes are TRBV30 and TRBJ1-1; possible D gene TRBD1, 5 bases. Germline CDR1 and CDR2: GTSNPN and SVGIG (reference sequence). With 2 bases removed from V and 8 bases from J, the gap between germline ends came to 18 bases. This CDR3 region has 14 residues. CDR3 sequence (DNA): TGTGCCTGGAGTAAGGGGAATCCTCCAATAGAAGCTTTCTTT. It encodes CAWSKGNPPIEAFF.

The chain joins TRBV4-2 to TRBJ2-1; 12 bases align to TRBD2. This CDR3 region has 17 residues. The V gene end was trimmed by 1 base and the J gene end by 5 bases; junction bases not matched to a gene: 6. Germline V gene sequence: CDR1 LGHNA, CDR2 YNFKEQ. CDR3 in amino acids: CASSQGTSGRNNNEQFF. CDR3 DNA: TGTGCCAGCAGCCAAGGAACTAGCGGGAGGAACAACAATGAGCAGTTCTTC.

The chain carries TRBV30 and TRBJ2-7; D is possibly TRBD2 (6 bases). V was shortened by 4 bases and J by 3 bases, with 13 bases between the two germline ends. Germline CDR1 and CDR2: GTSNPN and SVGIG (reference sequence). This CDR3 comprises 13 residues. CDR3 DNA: TGTGCCTGGACCAAAATCGGGGGCTACGAGCAGTACTTC. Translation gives CAWTKIGGYEQYF.

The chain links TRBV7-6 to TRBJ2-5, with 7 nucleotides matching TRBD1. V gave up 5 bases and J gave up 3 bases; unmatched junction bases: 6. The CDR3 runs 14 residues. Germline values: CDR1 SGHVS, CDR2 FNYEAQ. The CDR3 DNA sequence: TGTGCCAGCAGCACTTGGACAGGAGAAGAGACCCAGTACTTC. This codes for CASSTWTGEETQYF.

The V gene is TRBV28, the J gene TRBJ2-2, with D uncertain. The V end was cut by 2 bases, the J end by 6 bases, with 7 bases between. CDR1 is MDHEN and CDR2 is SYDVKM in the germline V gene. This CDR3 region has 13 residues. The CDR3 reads CASSLGVSGELFF. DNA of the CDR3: TGTGCCAGCAGTTTAGGAGTGTCCGGGGAGCTGTTTTTT.

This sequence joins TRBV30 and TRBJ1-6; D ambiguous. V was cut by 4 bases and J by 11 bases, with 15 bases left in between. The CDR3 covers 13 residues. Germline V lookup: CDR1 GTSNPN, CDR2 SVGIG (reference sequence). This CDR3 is CAWNPRPGAPLHF. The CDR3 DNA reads TGTGCCTGGAATCCCCGCCCAGGAGCACCCCTCCACTTT.

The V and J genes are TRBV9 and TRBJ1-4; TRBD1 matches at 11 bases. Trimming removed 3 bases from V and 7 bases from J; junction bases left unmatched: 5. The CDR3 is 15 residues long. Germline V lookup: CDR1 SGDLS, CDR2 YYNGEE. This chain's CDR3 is CASSAGGTGGEKLFF. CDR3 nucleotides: TGTGCCAGCAGCGCAGGAGGGACAGGGGGTGAAAAACTGTTTTTT.

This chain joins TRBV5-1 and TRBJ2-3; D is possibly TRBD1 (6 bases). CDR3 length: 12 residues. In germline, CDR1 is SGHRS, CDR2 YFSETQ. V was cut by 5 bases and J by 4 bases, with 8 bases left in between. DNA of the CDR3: TGCGCCAGCAGTCCAGGGGCAGATACGCAGTATTTT. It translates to CASSPGADTQYF.